The 14 T cell receptor beta chains below all came from one sample that was sequenced in a study of T cell repertoires in cytomegalovirus infection. TCRdb fed the reads into MiXCR, producing one record per CDR3 protein. Among around 710,000 distinct CDR3 sequences listed, about 27% were seen once. The antigens these receptors bind are not known. The sequences come from cultured CD8+ T cells from PBMCs, collected from culture after CMV antigen stimulation. All receptors derive from a human donor in good health (CMV status not recorded). Some clones in this sample may be carry-over from other donors' samples.

CDR3 loop: CASSLERGVLFF. Here the CDR3 DNA reads TGTGCCAGCAGCTTAGAGCGGGGGGTCTTATTCTTC. The genes are TRBV7-9 and TRBJ2-1; 9 nucleotides line up with TRBD2. There are 12 residues in the CDR3. Trimming took 1 base from V and 16 from J; bases not matched to a gene: 5. CDR1 and CDR2 (germline): SEHNR, FQNEAQ (reference sequence).

This clonotype has only a few counts. This sequence joins TRBV9 and TRBJ2-5, with D unresolved. This CDR3 is 14 amino acids long. Trimming left V 6 bases short and J 1 base short, with 13 bases between. In germline, CDR1 is SGDLS, CDR2 YYNGEE. The CDR3 here is CASKFSISQETQYF. The CDR3 DNA follows: TGTGCCAGCAAATTCTCGATTTCCCAAGAGACCCAGTACTTC.

The chain combines TRBV10-3 with TRBJ2-5; a possible D gene is TRBD1 (6 bases). CDR1 and CDR2 (germline): ENHRY, SYGVKD. The CDR3 is 16 residues long. V lost 1 base and J 2 bases, leaving 14 bases between the germline ends. DNA for the CDR3: TGTGCCATCAGTGAGTGGACACGGGACATTCAAGAGACCCAGTACTTC. Amino acid sequence: CAISEWTRDIQETQYF.

The rearrangement uses TRBV29-1 and TRBJ1-1, with 7 positions matching TRBD1. From germline, CDR1 is SQVTM and CDR2 ANQGSEA. The CDR3 consists of 19 residues. V shed 2 bases and J 0 bases; nucleotides not matched to a gene: 18. The DNA of the CDR3 is TGCAGCGTTGAACTTCGGGTCCCAGCAGGGGGAAAGATGAACACTGAAGCTTTCTTT. This translates into CSVELRVPAGGKMNTEAFF.

The chain is built from TRBV19 and TRBJ1-1; D possibly corresponds to TRBD1 (6 bases). V lost 5 bases and J 0 bases, leaving 16 bases between the germline ends. The V gene's germline CDR1 is LNHDA and CDR2 SQIVND (reference sequence). The CDR3 sequence is 16 residues long. The CDR3 DNA sequence: TGTGCCAGTAGTCCTTGGACAGCCGCGCTGAACACTGAAGCTTTCTTT. It is translated as CASSPWTAALNTEAFF.

There are a few counts of this clonotype. The chain has TRBV6-5 and TRBJ1-1; tentative D call: TRBD1 (6 bases). The CDR3 consists of 11 residues. Trimming removed 10 bases from V and 11 bases from J, with 17 bases in between. CDR1 is MNHEY, CDR2 SVGAGI, per germline. The CDR3 coding sequence is TGTGCCACCGAGAGACAGGAAAGGGCTTTCTTT. It encodes CATERQERAFF.

This clonotype showed up just a few times. The chain couples TRBV27 to TRBJ1-6, with D unclear. This CDR3 spans 13 amino acids. Trimming removed 2 bases at V and 6 bases at J, with 5 bases between. Germline V gene sequence: CDR1 MNHEY, CDR2 SMNVEV (reference sequence). This chain's CDR3 is CASSLQINSPLHF. The CDR3 nucleotides read TGTGCCAGCAGTTTACAAATTAATTCACCCCTCCACTTT.

This chain connects TRBV20-1 to TRBJ2-7, with 7 bases identical to TRBD2. V dropped 0 bases and J dropped 3; count of bases not matched to a gene: 5. In germline, CDR1 is DFQATT, CDR2 SNEGSKA (reference sequence). The CDR3 contains 14 residues. The CDR3 nucleotides are TGCAGTGCTAGAGATGTGAGGGACTACTACGAGCAGTACGTC. This codes for CSARDVRDYYEQYV.

This clonotype was counted only a few times. The chain joins TRBV7-9 to TRBJ1-2, with D possibly matching TRBD1 (6 bases). This CDR3 region has 15 residues. Germline CDR1 and CDR2: SEHNR and FQNEAQ (reference sequence). V was pared by 5 bases and J by 4 bases, with 17 bases between. The CDR3 bases are TGTGCCAGCAGCCAGGTGGGGGCTGGGGCCTATGGCTACACCTTC. Translation gives CASSQVGAGAYGYTF.

Only a few counts were recorded for this clonotype. This chain links TRBV7-9 with TRBJ2-1; D gene ambiguous. This CDR3 has 14 amino acids. Germline lookup yields CDR1 SEHNR and CDR2 FQNEAQ (reference sequence). Trimming took 1 base from V and 7 from J, leaving 11 bases between them. CDR3 protein: CASSLVLLPNEQFF. In DNA form, the CDR3 reads TGTGCCAGCAGCTTAGTCTTACTTCCGAATGAGCAGTTCTTC.

This clonotype was recorded at least ten times. This chain joins TRBV7-8 and TRBJ2-7, with a possible D match to TRBD2 (5 bases). This CDR3 region has 15 residues. Trimming left V 5 bases short and J 6 bases short, with 20 bases between. The germline CDR1 and CDR2 sequences are SGHVS and FQNEAQ. CDR3 sequence: CASSPRGDFSGEQYF. The DNA of the CDR3 is TGTGCCAGCAGCCCCCGGGGTGACTTTTCGGGCGAGCAGTACTTC.

The CDR3 DNA reads as TGTGCCAGCAACGACATCAACACAGATACGCAGTATTTT. Protein: CASNDINTDTQYF. This sequence joins TRBV11-2 and TRBJ2-3; D remains unclear. Germline lookup yields CDR1 SGHAT and CDR2 FQNNGV. V lost 7 bases, J lost 2 bases, and 10 bases lay in between. The CDR3 consists of 13 residues.

The V and J genes are TRBV12-3 or TRBV12-4 and TRBJ2-7; D unresolved. The V end lost 9 bases, the J end lost 7 bases, and 13 bases lay between the germline ends. The CDR3 has 11 amino acids. CDR3 DNA: TGTGCCAGTTCACACTCCCTTGAGCAGTACTTC. Translation gives CASSHSLEQYF.

The rearrangement uses TRBV28 and TRBJ1-5; D might be TRBD1 (5 bases). V was shortened by 11 bases and J by 5 bases, with 22 bases between the two germline ends. There are 15 residues in the CDR3. Germline V CDR1 and CDR2: MDHEN, SYDVKM. DNA of the CDR3: TGTGCCGGGGGGGGAGATAACCGAGAAGATCAGCCCCAGCATTTT. Its protein product is CAGGGDNREDQPQHF.